This entry lists 3 T cell receptor beta chains sequenced from one sample in a study of T cells in Graves' hyperthyroidism and ophthalmopathy. It was RNA transcripts that yielded the amplified TCR beta CDR3 regions. HTBI primers drove first-round RT-PCR of the TCR CDR3. TCRdb re-analysed the multiplex PCR reads in MiXCR, keeping a single row per CDR3 protein. The sample includes 560,000 or so distinct CDR3 sequences, around 20% of them seen just once. Input material: blood. The receptors stem from a man aged 35-49 years with Graves' ophthalmopathy.

As for this clonotype: This may stem from a read error, because a much larger clone lies one nucleotide away. This chain uses TRBV3-1 with TRBJ2-7, with D possibly matching TRBD1 (6 bases). The J call is in doubt because the DNA end fits TRBJ2-1 better. The CDR3 covers 17 residues. Germline CDR1 is LGHDT and CDR2 is YNNKEL (reference sequence). The CDR3 spells CASSPAQGWTYSYEQFF. In nucleotides, the CDR3 is TGTGCCAGCAGCCCAGCGCAGGGGTGGACCTACTCCTACGAGCAGTTCTTC.

The chain employs TRBV29-1 and TRBJ2-7; 7 nucleotides agree with TRBD1. Unmatched junction bases numbered 4, after V lost 4 bases and J lost 1 base. CDR3 length equals 13 residues. Germline values: CDR1 SQVTM, CDR2 ANQGSEA. In DNA form, the CDR3 reads TGCAGCGTTGTCGCAGGGGGTTCCTACGAGCAGTACTTC. The encoded protein is CSVVAGGSYEQYF.

Comments on this clonotype: At one end, the junction sequence differs from germline, possibly due to a read error. V usage is TRBV6-2 or TRBV6-3 and J usage is TRBJ1-5; D is unresolved. Germline V gene lookup returns CDR1 MNHEY and CDR2 SVGEGT. There are 15 residues in the CDR3. The CDR3 coding sequence is TGTGCCAGCAGCTCCGACCACTTTAGCAATCGGCCCCAGCATTTT. Translating it yields CASSSDHFSNRPQHF.